Listed here are 18 T cell receptor beta chains from one sample, sequenced in a study of OX40 agonist ivuxolimab in advanced cancers. Clones were sequenced by immunoSEQ multiplex PCR, and TCRdb holds only the in-frame ones, with some missing. The sample consists of fewer than 90,000 clones, around 91% of them appearing once. The sample in question was CD4+ or CD8+ T cells sorted from blood, obtained in a trial of the OX40 agonist ivuxolimab. These receptors originate from an adult with an advanced solid tumor such as melanoma, head and neck, liver or kidney cancer.

This chain uses TRBV19 with TRBJ1-5; perhaps TRBD1 as D (6 bases). V lost 3 bases and J lost 1, with 10 bases in between. The CDR3 extends over 15 amino acids. CDR1 LNHDA and CDR2 SQIVND come from the germline V gene (reference sequence). CDR3 amino acids: CASSILGQSNQPQHF. CDR3 nucleotides: TGTGCCAGTAGTATCCTTGGACAGAGCAATCAGCCCCAGCATTTT.

This chain connects TRBV5-4 to TRBJ2-7; 9 bases line up with TRBD2. The CDR3 covers 15 residues. Unmatched junction bases numbered 11, after V lost 4 bases and J lost 6 bases. Per the germline V gene, CDR1 is SGHNT and CDR2 is YYREEE (reference sequence). CDR3 coding DNA: TGTGCCAGCAGCCCTAGCGGGGCTACTACTAGCGAGCAGTACTTC. Amino acid sequence: CASSPSGATTSEQYF.

This rearrangement joins TRBV19 to TRBJ1-1, with 10 bases that match TRBD1. Germline CDR1 LNHDA, CDR2 SQIVND (reference sequence). V was clipped by 5 bases and J by 2 bases; unmatched bases: 8. The CDR3 has 16 amino acids. CDR3 amino acids: CASSSRDRGFNTEAFF. The CDR3 nucleotides are TGTGCCAGTAGTTCACGGGACAGGGGATTCAACACTGAAGCTTTCTTT.

The chain uses TRBV9 and TRBJ2-2; TRBD1 matches 7 bases. CDR1 is SGDLS, CDR2 YYNGEE, per germline. V lost 1 base to trimming and J lost 0 bases; unmatched junction nucleotides: 6. The CDR3 length is 17 residues. The CDR3: CASSVLLGGANTGELFF. CDR3 nucleotide sequence: TGTGCCAGCAGCGTACTGCTAGGGGGCGCGAACACCGGGGAGCTGTTTTTT.

The chain uses TRBV7-8 and TRBJ1-3, with TRBD1 as a possible D gene (6 bases). The CDR3 runs 16 residues. Germline values: CDR1 SGHVS, CDR2 FQNEAQ. V lost 5 bases and J 4 bases, leaving 18 bases between the germline ends. CDR3 in amino acids: CASSPYRVVRGNTIYF. In DNA, the CDR3 is TGTGCCAGCAGCCCGTACAGGGTAGTACGCGGAAACACCATATATTTT.

J is TRBJ2-5 and V is TRBV19; 9 bases line up with TRBD2. CDR1 LNHDA and CDR2 SQIVND come from the germline V gene (reference sequence). Trimming took 6 bases from V and 5 from J; bases not matched to a gene: 10. The CDR3 runs 15 residues. CDR3 in amino acids: CASSEAGGLLETQYF. DNA of the CDR3: TGTGCCAGTAGCGAGGCGGGAGGGCTTCTGGAGACCCAGTACTTC.

J is TRBJ2-5 and V is TRBV12-5; weak D call: TRBD2 (5 bases). Germline CDR1 and CDR2: LGHNT and FRNRAP. V shed 6 bases and J shed 2 bases, with 16 bases lying between them. CDR3 size: 15 residues. CDR3 in amino acids: CASGRGDPGQETQYF. In nucleotides, the CDR3 is TGTGCTAGTGGCCGGGGAGACCCCGGACAAGAGACCCAGTACTTC.

Turning to this clone: The sample contains more than one DNA sequence encoding this CDR3. V usage is TRBV5-4 and J usage is TRBJ2-1; D gene ambiguous. The germline V gene encodes CDR1 SGHNT and CDR2 YYREEE (reference sequence). Trimming pared 4 bases from V and 4 bases from J, leaving 3 bases between. The CDR3 sequence is 11 residues long. CDR3 protein: CASSLYNEQFF. DNA for the CDR3: TGTGCCAGCAGCCTGTACAATGAGCAGTTCTTC.

V is TRBV18 and J is TRBJ2-5; 7 bases line up with TRBD1. The DNA matches TRBJ2-7 better at its end, which makes the J call doubtful. This CDR3 has 12 amino acids. CDR1 is KGHSH and CDR2 is LQKENI in the germline V gene. The CDR3, as DNA: TGTGCCAGCTCATCTACAGGGGTCGAGCAGTACTTC. This translates into CASSSTGVEQYF.

The chain recombines TRBV4-3 with TRBJ2-7, with 10 bases fitting TRBD2. The CDR3 runs 16 residues. Germline V gene sequence: CDR1 LGHNA, CDR2 YSLEER. The J segment lost 6 bases and the V segment lost 0 bases, leaving 8 bases of the junction unmatched. As DNA, the CDR3 is TGCGCCAGCAGCCAAGATTCTCAGCGGGAGGGCGGCGAGCAGTACTTC. Translated: CASSQDSQREGGEQYF.

V is TRBV5-6 and J is TRBJ1-5; D might be TRBD1 (6 bases). CDR1 is SGHDT and CDR2 is YYEEEE in the germline V gene. This CDR3 spans 14 amino acids. Between the trimmed V and J ends, which lost 1 base and 1 base, there was a span of 6 bases. The CDR3 coding sequence is TGTGCCAGCAGCTTGACAGGGAGCAATCAGCCCCAGCATTTT. Protein sequence: CASSLTGSNQPQHF.

The chain employs TRBV19 and TRBJ1-2, with D tentatively TRBD1 (5 bases). This CDR3 spans 13 amino acids. Germline CDR1 is LNHDA and CDR2 is SQIVND (reference sequence). The germline V and J ends were trimmed by 3 bases and 4 bases, with 9 bases remaining between them. The CDR3 DNA is TGTGCCAGTAGTATGGTCCAGGGCTATGGCTACACCTTC. It translates to CASSMVQGYGYTF.

The V gene is TRBV2, the J gene TRBJ2-4; TRBD1 is a possible D gene (5 bases). CDR1 and CDR2 from the germline V gene are SNHLY and FYNNEI. The V end lost 9 bases, the J end lost 0 bases, and 24 bases lay between the germline ends. CDR3 size: 18 residues. CDR3 sequence reads: CASTEGAIPRIAKNIQYF. The CDR3 nucleotides read TGTGCCAGTACAGAAGGGGCGATTCCCAGAATAGCCAAAAACATTCAGTACTTC.

J is TRBJ1-6 and V is TRBV18; D is undetermined. V was trimmed by 1 base and J by 7 bases, leaving 11 bases between them. Germline V gene data show CDR1 as KGHSH and CDR2 as LQKENI. The CDR3 runs 15 residues. CDR3 DNA: TGTGCCAGCTCACCACGTACAACCGTAAATTCACCCCTCCACTTT. It is translated as CASSPRTTVNSPLHF.

The gene calls are TRBV5-6 and TRBJ2-7; a weak D match, TRBD2 (5 bases). The CDR3 spans 13 residues. The V end lost 4 bases, the J end lost 0 bases, and 8 bases lay between the germline ends. CDR1 SGHDT and CDR2 YYEEEE come from the germline V gene. The CDR3 sequence: CASSRDHSYEQYF. CDR3 bases: TGTGCCAGCAGCCGGGATCACTCCTACGAGCAGTACTTC.

The chain has TRBV18 and TRBJ2-4; TRBD1 might be the D (6 bases). The CDR3 sequence is 15 residues long. Trimming cost V 6 bases and J 0 bases, with 12 bases left between them. Germline loops: CDR1 KGHSH, CDR2 LQKENI. The CDR3 nucleotides are TGTGCCAGCTCGGCCAGGGGCCTAGCCAAAAACATTCAGTACTTC. Protein sequence: CASSARGLAKNIQYF.

V and J are TRBV18 and TRBJ1-1, with 7 bases lining up with TRBD1. Germline-derived CDR1 and CDR2 are KGHSH and LQKENI. This CDR3 comprises 16 residues. Germline trimming cut 3 bases from V and 5 bases from J; bases unmatched to any gene: 12. CDR3: CASSPQGGVRATEAFF. The DNA of the CDR3 is TGTGCCAGCTCACCCCAGGGGGGCGTCAGGGCTACTGAAGCTTTCTTT.

The J gene is TRBJ2-5, the V gene TRBV5-1; maybe TRBD1 (6 bases). Gene TRBJ2-7 matches the end of the DNA better, so the J call may be wrong. In germline, CDR1 is SGHRS, CDR2 YFSETQ. The CDR3 totals 17 residues. This CDR3 reads CASSFGTGRDIYYEQYF. In DNA form, the CDR3 reads TGCGCCAGCAGCTTTGGGACGGGCCGGGACATCTACTACGAGCAGTACTTC.